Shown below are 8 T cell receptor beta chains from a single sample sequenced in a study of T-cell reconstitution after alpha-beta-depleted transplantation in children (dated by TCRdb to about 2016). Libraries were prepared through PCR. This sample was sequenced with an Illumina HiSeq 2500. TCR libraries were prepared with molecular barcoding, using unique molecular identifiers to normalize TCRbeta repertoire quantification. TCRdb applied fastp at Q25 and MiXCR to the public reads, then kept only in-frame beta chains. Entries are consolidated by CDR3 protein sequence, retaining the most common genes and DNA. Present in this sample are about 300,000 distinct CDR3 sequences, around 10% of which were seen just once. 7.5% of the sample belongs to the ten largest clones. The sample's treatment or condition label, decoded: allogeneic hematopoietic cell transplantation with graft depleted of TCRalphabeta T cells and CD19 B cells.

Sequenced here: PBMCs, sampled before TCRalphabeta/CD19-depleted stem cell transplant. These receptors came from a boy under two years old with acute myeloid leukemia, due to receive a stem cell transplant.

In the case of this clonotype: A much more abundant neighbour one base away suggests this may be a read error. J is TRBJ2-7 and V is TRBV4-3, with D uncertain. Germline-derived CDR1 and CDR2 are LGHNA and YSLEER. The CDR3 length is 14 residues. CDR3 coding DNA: TGCGCCAGCAGCCAAAAAACCAGATCCTACGAGCCGTACTTC. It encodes CASSQKTRSYEPYF.

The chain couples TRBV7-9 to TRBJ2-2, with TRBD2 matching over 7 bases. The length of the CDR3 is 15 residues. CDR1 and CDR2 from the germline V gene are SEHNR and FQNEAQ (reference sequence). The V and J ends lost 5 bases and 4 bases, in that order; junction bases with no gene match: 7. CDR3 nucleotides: TGTGCCAGCAGCCTGGCACTAGCGTCCACCGGGGAGCTGTTTTTT. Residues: CASSLALASTGELFF.

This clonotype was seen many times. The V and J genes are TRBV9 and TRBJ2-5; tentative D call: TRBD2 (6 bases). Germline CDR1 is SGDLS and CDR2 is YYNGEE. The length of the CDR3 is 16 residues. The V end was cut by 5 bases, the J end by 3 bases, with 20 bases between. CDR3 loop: CASRPTRGPCEETQYF. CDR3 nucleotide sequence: TGTGCCAGCAGGCCTACGCGGGGCCCATGTGAAGAGACCCAGTACTTC.

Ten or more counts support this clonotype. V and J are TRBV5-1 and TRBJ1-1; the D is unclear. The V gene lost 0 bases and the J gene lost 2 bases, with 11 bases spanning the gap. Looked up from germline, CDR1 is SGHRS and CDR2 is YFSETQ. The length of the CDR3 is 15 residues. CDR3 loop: CASSLEGRLNTEAFF. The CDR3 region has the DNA TGCGCCAGCAGCTTGGAAGGCAGACTCAACACTGAAGCTTTCTTT.

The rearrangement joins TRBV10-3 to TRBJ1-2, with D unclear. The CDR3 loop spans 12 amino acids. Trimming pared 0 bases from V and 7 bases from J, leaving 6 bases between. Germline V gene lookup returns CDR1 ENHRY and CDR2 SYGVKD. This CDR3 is CAISESIIGYTF. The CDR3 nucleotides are TGTGCCATCAGTGAGTCGATAATTGGCTACACCTTC.

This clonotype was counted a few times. The CDR3 coding sequence is TGCGCCAGCAGTGAATTACGGGAGGGCACAGATACGCAGTATTTT. Translated, it gives CASSELREGTDTQYF. V is TRBV5-1 and J is TRBJ2-3, with 7 bases lining up with TRBD2. Germline CDR1 SGHRS, CDR2 YFSETQ. V trimming: 5 bases; J trimming: 1 base; junction bases outside the gene matches: 7. CDR3 length equals 15 residues.

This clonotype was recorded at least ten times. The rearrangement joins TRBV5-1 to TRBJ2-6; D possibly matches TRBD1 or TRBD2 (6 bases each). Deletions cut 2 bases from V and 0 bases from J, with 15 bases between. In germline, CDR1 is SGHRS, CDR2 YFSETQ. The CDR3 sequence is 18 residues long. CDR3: CASSFGGRGLSGANVLTF. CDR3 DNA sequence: TGCGCCAGCAGCTTCGGGGGCAGGGGACTCTCTGGGGCCAACGTCCTGACTTTC.

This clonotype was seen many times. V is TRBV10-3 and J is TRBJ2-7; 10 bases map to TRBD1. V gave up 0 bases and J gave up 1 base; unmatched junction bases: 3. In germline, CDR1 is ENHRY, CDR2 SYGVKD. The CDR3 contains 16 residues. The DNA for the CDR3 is TGTGCCATCAGTGAGTCGGGGGACAGGGGTTCCTACGAGCAGTACTTC. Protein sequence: CAISESGDRGSYEQYF.